Each of the 17 T cell receptor beta chains below was sequenced from the same sample in a study of blood T cell repertoires in COVID-19. Assay used: immunoSEQ multiplex PCR; TCRdb lists only in-frame clones, some missing. The table has around 250,000 clones, 80% to 85% seen once. Material for sequencing was peripheral blood. The receptor source for this set is a woman under 30 with acute or convalescent COVID-19.

The rearrangement joins TRBV25-1 to TRBJ2-7, with TRBD2 matching 7 bases. J was trimmed by 4 bases and V by 3 bases; bases with no gene match: 6. Per germline, CDR1 MGHDK and CDR2 SYGVNS. The CDR3 length is 14 residues. The CDR3 DNA reads TGTGCCAGCAGTGACGCGGGAGTGTCTTACGAGCAGTACTTC. This encodes CASSDAGVSYEQYF.

V gene TRBV19 combines with J gene TRBJ2-1; D gene ambiguous. The CDR3 is made up of 11 amino acids. V lost 6 bases and J lost 6, with 6 bases in between. The V gene's germline CDR1 is LNHDA and CDR2 SQIVND (reference sequence). CDR3 sequence reads: CASRLSNEQFF. The DNA of the CDR3 is TGTGCCAGTAGGTTGAGCAATGAGCAGTTCTTC.

The rearrangement links TRBV10-3 to TRBJ1-5, with a possible D match to TRBD1 (5 bases). Deletions cut 0 bases from V and 7 bases from J, with 7 bases between. The germline V gene encodes CDR1 ENHRY and CDR2 SYGVKD. CDR3 length: 13 amino acids. The CDR3 region has the DNA TGTGCCATCAGTGAGTCCGGGGGGCAGCCCCAGCATTTT. Translating it yields CAISESGGQPQHF.

The rearrangement links TRBV30 to TRBJ2-1, with 8 bases identical to TRBD2. The CDR3 is 15 amino acids. The germline CDR1 and CDR2 sequences are GTSNPN and SVGIG (reference sequence). Unmatched junction bases numbered 7, after V lost 4 bases and J lost 2 bases. CDR3 DNA sequence: TGTGCCTGGAAGGGCCCGGGACTAGCCTACAATGAGCAGTTCTTC. This translates into CAWKGPGLAYNEQFF. Full variable domain (outside the CDR3, taken from reference TRBV30 and TRBJ2-1): SQTIHQWPATLVQPVGSPLSLECTVEGTSNPNLYWYRQAAGRGLQLLFYSVGIGQISSEVPQNLSASRPQDRQFILSSKKLLLSDSGFYLCAWKGPGLAYNEQFFGPGTRLTVL.

The chain has TRBV27 and TRBJ2-3, with 7 positions matching TRBD2. This CDR3 has 16 residues. Trimming removed 8 bases from V and 0 bases from J; junction bases left unmatched: 11. Looked up from germline, CDR1 is MNHEY and CDR2 is SMNVEV (reference sequence). CDR3 bases: TGTGCCAGCCTAAAGGCGCCTAGCGGAAGCACAGATACGCAGTATTTT. It is translated as CASLKAPSGSTDTQYF.

The rearrangement joins TRBV5-3 to TRBJ2-3; possibly TRBD2 for D (5 bases). TRBV5-3 is reported as an ORF; its role is uncertain. The germline V and J ends were trimmed by 3 bases and 1 base, with 15 bases remaining between them. This CDR3 spans 16 amino acids. The CDR3 DNA follows: TGTGCCAGAAGCTACTACACCGGGATCCGCACAGATACGCAGTATTTT. It specifies CARSYYTGIRTDTQYF.

This chain joins TRBV18 and TRBJ2-5; 9 bases are a match to TRBD2. The CDR3 length is 15 residues. Germline assignment: CDR1 KGHSH and CDR2 LQKENI. The V gene end was trimmed by 2 bases and the J gene end by 5 bases; junction bases not matched to a gene: 6. Here the CDR3 reads CASSPRAGGGETQYF. CDR3 nucleotide sequence: TGTGCCAGCTCACCAAGAGCGGGAGGAGGTGAGACCCAGTACTTC. Full variable domain (rest looked up from reference TRBV18 and TRBJ2-5): NAGVMQNPRHLVRRRGQEARLRCSPMKGHSHVYWYRQLPEEGLKFMVYLQKENIIDESGMPKERFSAEFPKEGPSILRIQQVVRGDSAAYFCASSPRAGGGETQYFGPGTRLLVL.

The V and J genes are TRBV6-2 or TRBV6-3 and TRBJ2-2; perhaps TRBD2 as D (5 bases). Germline loops: CDR1 MNHEY, CDR2 SVGEGT. Trimming stripped 3 bases from V and 3 bases from J, with 11 bases between. This CDR3 comprises 15 residues. CDR3: CASSYRGWDTGELFF. CDR3 coding DNA: TGTGCCAGCAGTTATCGGGGTTGGGACACCGGGGAGCTGTTTTTT.

The chain's CDR3 is CASSSGQGTDTQYF. The CDR3 DNA sequence: TGTGCCAGCAGCTCTGGACAGGGGACAGATACGCAGTATTTT. V is TRBV7-6 and J is TRBJ2-3, with 9 bases fitting TRBD1. Germline V gives CDR1 SGHVS, CDR2 FNYEAQ. V shed 4 bases, J shed 3 bases, and the junction held 2 bases outside the gene matches. The CDR3 loop spans 14 amino acids. The full variable domain, completed using reference TRBV7-6 and TRBJ2-3, is GAGVSQSPRYKVTKRGQDVALRCDPISGHVSLYWYRQALGQGPEFLTYFNYEAQQDKSGLPNDRFSAERPEGSISTLTIQRTEQRDSAMYRCASSSGQGTDTQYFGPGTRLTVL.

The chain links TRBV5-1 to TRBJ1-1, with D perhaps matching TRBD1 (6 bases). V lost 2 bases to trimming and J lost 6 bases, with 8 bases between them. Germline assignment: CDR1 SGHRS and CDR2 YFSETQ. The CDR3 loop spans 12 amino acids. The chain's CDR3 is CASSFDRSEAFF. CDR3 bases: TGCGCCAGCAGCTTCGACAGGTCTGAAGCTTTCTTT.

V and J are TRBV27 and TRBJ2-3; the match to TRBD1 covers 9 bases. Germline V gene lookup returns CDR1 MNHEY and CDR2 SMNVEV (reference sequence). The CDR3 extends over 15 amino acids. J was trimmed by 1 base and V by 3 bases; bases with no gene match: 2. The CDR3 region is CASSLGQGGTDTQYF. CDR3 DNA sequence: TGTGCCAGCAGTTTGGGACAGGGCGGCACAGATACGCAGTATTTT.

The CDR3 DNA reads TGCGCCAGCAGCCAGGCAAATAGCGGGGGATCCTACGAGCAGTACTTC. Protein sequence: CASSQANSGGSYEQYF. The chain recombines TRBV5-1 with TRBJ2-7; TRBD2 matches at 9 bases. Germline trimming cut 4 bases from V and 1 base from J; bases unmatched to any gene: 9. Germline V lookup: CDR1 SGHRS, CDR2 YFSETQ. The CDR3 has 16 residues.

This clone was recorded a few times. This sequence joins TRBV28 and TRBJ1-2, with 7 bases fitting TRBD1. V lost 3 bases, J lost 5 bases, and 9 bases stayed unmatched. This CDR3 has 15 residues. CDR1 MDHEN and CDR2 SYDVKM come from the germline V gene. DNA of the CDR3: TGTGCCAGCAGTTTTGGGAGATCAGGGGGTTATGGCTACACCTTC. Translation gives CASSFGRSGGYGYTF.

The chain carries TRBV27 and TRBJ2-1, with 11 bases fitting TRBD2. The CDR3 length is 18 residues. V shed 5 bases and J 6 bases; nucleotides not matched to a gene: 15. From germline, CDR1 is MNHEY and CDR2 SMNVEV (reference sequence). The CDR3 nucleotides are TGTGCCAGCAGTATAAGTCGGGTAGCGGGAGGGCGGCGCAATGAGCAGTTCTTC. Protein: CASSISRVAGGRRNEQFF.

The J gene is TRBJ2-5, the V gene TRBV7-2, with D possibly TRBD2 on 6 matching bases. The ends were cut back, 1 base at V and 0 bases at J, with 12 bases in the middle. Germline V CDR1 and CDR2: SGHTA, FQGNSA. The CDR3 extends over 16 amino acids. CDR3 nucleotide sequence: TGTGCCAGCAGCTTAGGGAGCGGGTGGTACCAAGAGACCCAGTACTTC. Amino acids: CASSLGSGWYQETQYF.

The chain uses TRBV12-3 or TRBV12-4 and TRBJ1-2; D is possibly TRBD1 (5 bases). The V and J ends lost 4 bases and 11 bases respectively, with 17 bases between them. The CDR3 is 13 amino acids. The CDR3 DNA sequence: TGTGCCAGCAGTTGGGGGATAGGAGCGGGATACACCTTC. It specifies CASSWGIGAGYTF.

CDR3 bases: TGCAGCGTCTCTGGGGGGAGTGTGGACCAGCCCCAGCATTTT. It yields the protein CSVSGGSVDQPQHF. The chain joins TRBV29-1 to TRBJ1-5; a possible D gene is TRBD1 (5 bases). The CDR3 contains 14 residues. The V gene's germline CDR1 is SQVTM and CDR2 ANQGSEA. V lost 6 bases and J lost 7, with 19 bases in between.